Below are 2 T cell receptor beta chains sequenced from a single sample in a study of blood T cell repertoires in COVID-19. TCRdb keeps only in-frame clones here, not all; method: immunoSEQ multiplex PCR. The sample holds hundreds of thousands of clones, approximately 90% seen once. Input material: peripheral blood. The receptors derive from a middle-aged woman who had recovered from COVID-19.

This clone was seen a few times. The chain recombines TRBV4-3 with TRBJ2-7; 10 bases match TRBD2. Germline CDR1 and CDR2: LGHNA and YSLEER. With V trimmed by 0 bases and J by 2 bases, 16 bases remained unmatched. The CDR3 contains 20 residues. This CDR3 is CASSQEVACRLAGPPYEQYV. CDR3 nucleotide sequence: TGCGCCAGCAGCCAAGAGGTGGCGTGTAGACTAGCGGGCCCCCCCTACGAGCAGTACGTC.

This sequence joins TRBV4-3 and TRBJ2-1; D is perhaps TRBD2 (5 bases). Germline CDR1 LGHNA, CDR2 YSLEER. V dropped 3 bases and J dropped 9 bases, with 21 bases sitting between them. The length of the CDR3 is 16 residues. CDR3 in amino acids: CASSQPVPGLGSEQFF. The CDR3 DNA reads as TGCGCCAGCAGCCAGCCGGTCCCCGGGCTTGGGAGTGAGCAGTTCTTC.